The source of this TCR beta chain is a study of blood T cell repertoires in COVID-19. As for the study in general: Both acute and convalescent COVID-19 samples were obtained from the United States, Italy and Spain. In each case, the material was cDNA or gDNA derived from T cells, B-cell-depleted T cells, or PBMCs.

The CDR3 sequence is 13 residues long. Looked up from germline, CDR1 is SGHTA and CDR2 is FQGNSA. The V and J ends lost 3 bases and 4 bases respectively, with 7 bases between them. How the authors handled the data: Nucleated cell number was recorded as an estimate derived from reference gene primer amplification. Produced via immunoSEQ multiplex PCR; TCRdb's table is partial and in-frame only. D and trimming come from the DNA, and the V and J calls and clone size come from that table. The repertoire holds hundreds of thousands of clones, over 80% seen once, with about 1.6% in the top ten. The rearrangement uses TRBV7-2 and TRBJ2-1, with D maybe TRBD1 (5 bases). This TCR came from a woman in her 40s who had recovered from COVID-19. The sequenced sample was peripheral blood. The CDR3 loop is CASSLDTYNEQFF. As DNA, the CDR3 is TGTGCCAGCAGCTTGGACACTTACAATGAGCAGTTCTTC.